This T cell receptor beta chain was sequenced during a study of blood T cells in healthy people across ages. Study details: About one barcoded beta molecule was captured per two T cells (by template switching).

Whole-study findings and limits: Fewer expanded clones and more diversity marked long-lived versus aged donors.

This CDR3 has 13 amino acids. Germline V gene sequence: CDR1 SEHNR, CDR2 FQNEAQ (reference sequence). V was pared by 5 bases and J by 2 bases, with 9 bases between. The use of a sample-barcoded 5' primer and a J-beta primer mix characterized a second PCR of roughly 7 to 11 cycles. A tag from a template-switch adaptor with 12 random nucleotides marked each cDNA molecule. MiXCR, applied by TCRdb to the 5' RACE reads, yields one record per CDR3 protein. The sample records a few hundred thousand distinct CDR3 sequences, roughly a quarter being singletons. This clonotype occurred a few times. Its antigen is currently unknown.

V gene TRBV7-9 combines with J gene TRBJ2-5; the D is unclear. The material sequenced was blood. The clonotype originates from a woman aged 65 to 85 in good health. CDR3 region: CASSLDKQETQYF. The CDR3 nucleotides read TGTGCCAGCAGCCTCGACAAACAAGAGACCCAGTACTTC. The full variable domain, in which reference TRBV7-9 and TRBJ2-5 provide the parts outside the CDR3, is DTGVSQNPRHKITKRGQNVTFRCDPISEHNRLYWYRQTLGQGPEFLTYFQNEAQLEKSRLLSDRFSAERPKGSFSTLEIQRTEQGDSAMYLCASSLDKQETQYFGPGTRLLVL.